These 12 T cell receptor beta chains came from one sample sequenced in a study of T-cell memory formation after mild COVID-19. Each CDR3 protein is one row after TCRdb ran MiXCR on the 5' RACE reads. The sample lists 310,000 or so distinct CDR3 sequences; roughly 15% were seen once. Input material: PBMCs or a T cell subset sorted from them (not recorded which). The source of these receptors is a man aged 18 to 30 who had mild COVID-19 (a few samples of this study predate the infection). Cell type and time point are not known.

The chain carries TRBV6-5 and TRBJ1-1; perhaps TRBD1 as D (5 bases). Germline assignment: CDR1 MNHEY and CDR2 SVGAGI. V lost 9 bases and J lost 6, with 14 bases in between. The CDR3 is made up of 12 amino acids. As DNA, the CDR3 is TGTGCCAGTAGTCCTGTGGGGGCTGAAGCTTTCTTT. Translation gives CASSPVGAEAFF.

This clonotype turned up a few times. CDR3 residues: CASSLAPVDTVDTQYF. The DNA for the CDR3 is TGTGCCAGCAGCTTAGCCCCCGTCGACACAGTCGATACGCAGTATTTT. The V and J genes are TRBV7-9 and TRBJ2-3, with no clear D. This CDR3 comprises 16 residues. V dropped 0 bases and J dropped 6 bases, with 16 bases sitting between them. CDR1 and CDR2 from the germline V gene are SEHNR and FQNEAQ (reference sequence).

The table lists this clonotype with a few counts. The rearrangement joins TRBV7-9 to TRBJ1-5; 8 bases match TRBD1. V was pared by 3 bases and J by 7 bases, with 5 bases of the junction left unmatched. The CDR3 spans 14 residues. From germline, CDR1 is SEHNR and CDR2 FQNEAQ (reference sequence). CDR3 nucleotides: TGTGCCAGCAGCTTGTCGACAGGGGACCAGCCCCAGCATTTT. This codes for CASSLSTGDQPQHF.

The genes are TRBV18 and TRBJ2-7, with no clear D. The CDR3 totals 14 residues. Germline V lookup: CDR1 KGHSH, CDR2 LQKENI. V lost 2 bases to trimming and J lost 1 base, with 9 bases between them. The CDR3, as DNA: TGTGCCAGCTCACCAAATGCAGGTTCCTACGAGCAGTACGTC. It translates to CASSPNAGSYEQYV.

This clonotype came up a few times. The gene calls are TRBV5-1 and TRBJ2-5, with D unclear. The CDR3 totals 14 residues. Trimming removed 0 bases from V and 6 bases from J, with 12 bases in between. Germline CDR1 SGHRS, CDR2 YFSETQ. The CDR3 nucleotides read TGCGCCAGCAGCTTGGGGTTAGCTGGACAGACCCAGTACTTC. Protein: CASSLGLAGQTQYF. Using reference TRBV5-1 and TRBJ2-5 for the parts outside the CDR3, the full variable domain is KAGVTQTPRYLIKTRGQQVTLSCSPISGHRSVSWYQQTPGQGLQFLFEYFSETQRNKGNFPGRFSGRQFSNSRSEMNVSTLELGDSALYLCASSLGLAGQTQYFGPGTRLLVL.

The gene calls are TRBV7-2 and TRBJ2-3; 10 nucleotides agree with TRBD2. Per the germline V gene, CDR1 is SGHTA and CDR2 is FQGNSA. The CDR3 spans 16 residues. V lost 3 bases, J lost 2 bases, and 5 bases stayed unmatched. CDR3: CASSFQRGGNTDTQYF. The CDR3 coding sequence is TGTGCCAGCAGCTTCCAGCGGGGGGGCAACACAGATACGCAGTATTTT.

In this sample, this clonotype turned up a few times. The chain combines TRBV7-9 with TRBJ1-1; unclear D gene. The V end lost 6 bases, the J end lost 1 base, and 15 bases lay between the germline ends. Germline V CDR1 and CDR2: SEHNR, FQNEAQ (reference sequence). This CDR3 is built from 15 residues. The CDR3, as DNA: TGTGCCAGCAGACCTGTTCGGCTCCCGAACACTGAAGCTTTCTTT. It is translated as CASRPVRLPNTEAFF.

This clonotype was counted only a few times. The V call is TRBV15, the J call TRBJ1-3, with D tentatively TRBD1 (5 bases). Germline V gene data show CDR1 as LNHNV and CDR2 as YYDKDF (reference sequence). The CDR3 sequence is 16 residues long. The germline V and J ends were trimmed by 0 bases and 4 bases, with 13 bases remaining between them. CDR3 coding DNA: TGTGCCACCAGCAGAGATCCGGGAGGGGAAGGAAACACCATATATTTT. Protein: CATSRDPGGEGNTIYF.

The table lists this clonotype with a few counts. The J gene is TRBJ2-3, the V gene TRBV30; D gene ambiguous. V lost 0 bases and J 4 bases, leaving 5 bases between the germline ends. Germline V gene data show CDR1 as GTSNPN and CDR2 as SVGIG (reference sequence). The length of the CDR3 is 12 residues. CDR3 in DNA: TGTGCCTGGAGTGTAAGGCCAGATACGCAGTATTTT. Protein: CAWSVRPDTQYF.

Of note for this clonotype: Compared with germline, one end of the junction differs, possibly owing to a read error. V usage is TRBV28 and J usage is TRBJ2-3, with D possibly being TRBD1 or TRBD2 (5 bases each). Germline V lookup: CDR1 MDHEN, CDR2 SYDVKM. CDR3 length equals 11 residues. The CDR3 sequence is CASSTGRRRAF. CDR3 sequence (DNA): TGTGCCAGCAGTACGGGACGCCGACGGGCTTTT.

The gene calls are TRBV6-1 and TRBJ1-5; the D gene is possibly TRBD1 (5 bases). Trimming removed 4 bases at V and 3 bases at J, with 13 bases between. The CDR3 is 15 residues long. The germline CDR1 and CDR2 sequences are MNHNS and SASEGT. The CDR3 here is CASSAVQAFNQPQHF. CDR3 sequence (DNA): TGTGCCAGCAGTGCGGTACAGGCGTTCAATCAGCCCCAGCATTTT.

This chain links TRBV6-5 with TRBJ2-7, with D possibly called TRBD1 or TRBD2 (5 bases each). The CDR3 contains 15 residues. V shed 7 bases and J shed 5 bases, with 21 bases lying between them. Germline values: CDR1 MNHEY, CDR2 SVGAGI. The CDR3 nucleotides read TGTGCCAGCAAGGGGACCTCCGGGCCAGCCGACGAGCAGTACTTC. As protein: CASKGTSGPADEQYF.